This TCR beta chain was found in a study of blood T cells in healthy people across ages. Overall study findings and caveats: Significant beta diversity loss was already apparent by age approximately 40, declining roughly linearly. Estimated diversity that came from one million T cells was considered an underestimate.

The germline V gene has CDR1 SGHVS and CDR2 FQNEAQ. CDR3 size: 13 residues. Trimming took off 5 bases at V and 7 bases at J, with 11 bases between the two ends. This clonotype was found a few times. Its matching antigen is unknown. Each donor's blood draw was 8.5 to 10 milliliters of peripheral blood. Per-sample PBMC isolation yielded at least 7 million cells. Through a sample-barcoded 5' primer and a J-beta primer mix, a second PCR was run for about 7 to 12 cycles. Each CDR3 protein gets one entry after TCRdb re-called the 5' RACE reads with MiXCR. The sample yields about 570,000 distinct CDR3 sequences, 25% to 30% seen once.

Sequencing was done on a sample of blood. This TCR derives from a woman in her 70s in good health. The gene calls are TRBV7-8 and TRBJ2-2, with D unresolved. CDR3 loop: CASSTSPGGELFF. In DNA form, the CDR3 reads TGTGCCAGCAGCACCTCCCCGGGCGGGGAGCTGTTTTTT.